A selection of T cell receptor beta chains follows, all from one sample in a study of shared clonotypes between healthy human individuals. The assay was immunoSEQ multiplex PCR, and TCRdb's table has in-frame clones only and misses some. The sample lists a few million clones; more than 90% were seen once. Input material: naive CD4+ T cells sorted from blood. All receptors derive from a young man in good health. CDR3s include the opening cysteine and the closing phenylalanine or tryptophan. Each record gives: V gene, D gene, J gene, clone size, CDR3 DNA, CDR3 protein. The D gene is left open where the match is weak. The listing skips clone size in some rows; elsewhere it reads once, few, many or a size class.

v_call: TRBV6-6; d_call: TRBD2; j_call: TRBJ2-1; clone_size: .; cdr3_nt: TGTGCCAGCATTGCCGGGACTAGAAACAATGAGCAGTTCTTC; cdr3_aa: CASIAGTRNNEQFF
v_call: TRBV6-5; d_call: .; j_call: TRBJ2-7; clone_size: .; cdr3_nt: TGTGCCAGCAGTTACTCCGCGCTTACCTTGGGAGAGCAGTACTTC; cdr3_aa: CASSYSALTLGEQYF
v_call: TRBV6-1; d_call: .; j_call: TRBJ1-5; clone_size: .; cdr3_nt: TGTGCCAGCAGTGAGACGCCCCCTAGCAGGCATAGCAATCAGCCCCAGCATTTT; cdr3_aa: CASSETPPSRHSNQPQHF
v_call: TRBV7-8; d_call: TRBD2; j_call: TRBJ2-2; clone_size: .; cdr3_nt: TGTGCCAGCAGCTCAGGGACTAGCGGGACCACCGGGGAGCTGTTTTTT; cdr3_aa: CASSSGTSGTTGELFF
v_call: TRBV6-5; d_call: TRBD1; j_call: TRBJ1-2; clone_size: .; cdr3_nt: TGTGCCAGCAGTTACGGACAGGGGACCTATGGCTACACCTTC; cdr3_aa: CASSYGQGTYGYTF
v_call: TRBV2; d_call: .; j_call: TRBJ2-5; clone_size: .; cdr3_nt: TGTGCCAGCATGGCCCTCGTGGGCGGACAAGAGACCCAGTACTTC; cdr3_aa: CASMALVGGQETQYF
v_call: TRBV9; d_call: TRBD1; j_call: TRBJ1-5; clone_size: .; cdr3_nt: TGTGCCAGCAGCGGGGGACAGTTCGGTCAGCCCCAGCATTTT; cdr3_aa: CASSGGQFGQPQHF
v_call: TRBV28; d_call: TRBD1; j_call: TRBJ2-7; clone_size: .; cdr3_nt: TGTAGTTCGGGACAATCGACAGGGGAGCAGTACTTC; cdr3_aa: CSSGQSTGEQYF
v_call: TRBV10-3; d_call: .; j_call: TRBJ2-3; clone_size: .; cdr3_nt: TGTGCCACGCGCGACTCCCCCTCTAGGGATACGCAGTATTTT; cdr3_aa: CATRDSPSRDTQYF
v_call: TRBV6-6; d_call: .; j_call: TRBJ1-2; clone_size: .; cdr3_nt: TGTGCCAGCAGTTACTCCGCGGGGGATGGCTACACCTTC; cdr3_aa: CASSYSAGDGYTF
v_call: TRBV4-1; d_call: TRBD2; j_call: TRBJ2-1; clone_size: .; cdr3_nt: TGCGCCAGCAGCCAAGTCGGACTAGCCGACAATGAGCAGTTCTTC; cdr3_aa: CASSQVGLADNEQFF
v_call: TRBV7-8; d_call: .; j_call: TRBJ2-2; clone_size: .; cdr3_nt: TGTGCCAGCAGCCACGTCGCCGGGGAGCTGTTTTTT; cdr3_aa: CASSHVAGELFF
v_call: TRBV6-5; d_call: TRBD1; j_call: TRBJ1-2; clone_size: .; cdr3_nt: TGTGCCAGCAGGGGACAGGGGGCGCTTGGCTACACCTTC; cdr3_aa: CASRGQGALGYTF
v_call: TRBV2; d_call: .; j_call: TRBJ1-2; clone_size: .; cdr3_nt: TGTGCCAGCGGTGAGGGTCGCTATGGCTACACCTTC; cdr3_aa: CASGEGRYGYTF
v_call: TRBV5-1; d_call: .; j_call: TRBJ1-6; clone_size: .; cdr3_nt: TGCGCCAGCAGCTTGGGGGTTTCGGACTATAATTCACCCCTCCACTTT; cdr3_aa: CASSLGVSDYNSPLHF
v_call: TRBV7-9; d_call: TRBD1; j_call: TRBJ1-5; clone_size: .; cdr3_nt: TGTGCCAGCAGCTTTGTCCGGGACAGTGGCAATCAGCCCCAGCATTTT; cdr3_aa: CASSFVRDSGNQPQHF
v_call: TRBV27; d_call: .; j_call: TRBJ2-1; clone_size: .; cdr3_nt: TGTGCCAGCAGTGCCGCGGGGCGGAGCCGAGAGTTCTTC; cdr3_aa: CASSAAGRSREFF
v_call: TRBV11-3; d_call: TRBD1; j_call: TRBJ2-2; clone_size: .; cdr3_nt: TGTGCCAGCAGCTACGGGACAGGGGTCTCCGGGGAGCTGTTTTTT; cdr3_aa: CASSYGTGVSGELFF
v_call: TRBV2; d_call: TRBD1; j_call: TRBJ1-6; clone_size: .; cdr3_nt: TGTGCCAGCAGTGAGGACAGGGCCCCTATGTCCCCCCTCCACTTT; cdr3_aa: CASSEDRAPMSPLHF
v_call: TRBV28; d_call: .; j_call: TRBJ1-2; clone_size: .; cdr3_nt: TGTGCCAGCATGACAGCTGTTAACTATGGCTACACCTTC; cdr3_aa: CASMTAVNYGYTF
v_call: TRBV2; d_call: TRBD2; j_call: TRBJ2-3; clone_size: .; cdr3_nt: TGTGCCAGCAGAGAGAGACTAGCGGTCGGGCGCACAGATACGCAGTATTTT; cdr3_aa: CASRERLAVGRTDTQYF
v_call: TRBV6-5; d_call: TRBD2; j_call: TRBJ2-7; clone_size: .; cdr3_nt: TGTGCCAGCAGTTACTATGCGGGGGATTCTTCCTACGAGCAGTACTTC; cdr3_aa: CASSYYAGDSSYEQYF
v_call: TRBV18; d_call: .; j_call: TRBJ2-2; clone_size: .; cdr3_nt: TGTGCCAGCTCTACCAACGGGGAGCTGTTTTTT; cdr3_aa: CASSTNGELFF
v_call: TRBV6-5; d_call: .; j_call: TRBJ1-2; clone_size: .; cdr3_nt: TGTGCCAGCAGTTACCGACTCGTCACAGGTCAAGATGGCTACACCTTC; cdr3_aa: CASSYRLVTGQDGYTF
v_call: TRBV29-1; d_call: TRBD1; j_call: TRBJ2-3; clone_size: .; cdr3_nt: TGCAGCGTTGAAGCCGGGACAGGGGGAAACACAGATACGCAGTATTTT; cdr3_aa: CSVEAGTGGNTDTQYF
v_call: TRBV5-1; d_call: .; j_call: TRBJ1-1; clone_size: .; cdr3_nt: TGCGCCAGCAGCTGGGGTAGGGTCGGAAACACTGAAGCTTTCTTT; cdr3_aa: CASSWGRVGNTEAFF
v_call: TRBV6-6; d_call: .; j_call: TRBJ2-3; clone_size: .; cdr3_nt: TGTGCCAGCAGTTCCCCCGGGGGCACAGATACGCAGTATTTT; cdr3_aa: CASSSPGGTDTQYF
v_call: TRBV6-5; d_call: TRBD1; j_call: TRBJ1-1; clone_size: .; cdr3_nt: TGTGCCAGCAGCCGGACAGGCTTCGGCACTGAAGCTTTCTTT; cdr3_aa: CASSRTGFGTEAFF
v_call: TRBV30; d_call: .; j_call: TRBJ2-7; clone_size: once; cdr3_nt: TGTGCCTGGAGGCCAAGCGGCTACGAGCAGTACTTC; cdr3_aa: CAWRPSGYEQYF
v_call: TRBV5-1; d_call: .; j_call: TRBJ2-2; clone_size: .; cdr3_nt: TGCGCCAGCAGCGGCAACGGGGGAAACACCGGGGAGCTGTTTTTT; cdr3_aa: CASSGNGGNTGELFF
v_call: TRBV29-1; d_call: .; j_call: TRBJ1-2; clone_size: .; cdr3_nt: TGCAGCGTTGAGAGACAGAGCCTAAACTATGGCTACACCTTC; cdr3_aa: CSVERQSLNYGYTF
v_call: TRBV27; d_call: .; j_call: TRBJ2-4; clone_size: .; cdr3_nt: TGTGCCAGCATGGAACTAGCCAAAAACATTCAGTACTTC; cdr3_aa: CASMELAKNIQYF
v_call: TRBV27; d_call: .; j_call: TRBJ2-2; clone_size: .; cdr3_nt: TGTGCCAGCAAGGACGGGGCGACGAGCACCGGGGAGCTGTTTTTT; cdr3_aa: CASKDGATSTGELFF
v_call: TRBV28; d_call: .; j_call: TRBJ2-7; clone_size: .; cdr3_nt: TGTGCCAGCAACCCCCAGGGTACTAGCTCCTACGAGCAGTACTTC; cdr3_aa: CASNPQGTSSYEQYF
v_call: TRBV6-1; d_call: .; j_call: TRBJ2-3; clone_size: .; cdr3_nt: TGTGCCAGCGCGGATACCGGACATCCGACAGATACGCAGTATTTT; cdr3_aa: CASADTGHPTDTQYF
v_call: TRBV29-1; d_call: .; j_call: TRBJ1-5; clone_size: .; cdr3_nt: TGCAGCACTAAGGAGGGGGATCAGCCCCAGCATTTT; cdr3_aa: CSTKEGDQPQHF
v_call: TRBV5-5; d_call: .; j_call: TRBJ2-5; clone_size: .; cdr3_nt: TGTGCCAGCAGCTTGGGGCCAGCTCAAGAGACCCAGTACTTC; cdr3_aa: CASSLGPAQETQYF